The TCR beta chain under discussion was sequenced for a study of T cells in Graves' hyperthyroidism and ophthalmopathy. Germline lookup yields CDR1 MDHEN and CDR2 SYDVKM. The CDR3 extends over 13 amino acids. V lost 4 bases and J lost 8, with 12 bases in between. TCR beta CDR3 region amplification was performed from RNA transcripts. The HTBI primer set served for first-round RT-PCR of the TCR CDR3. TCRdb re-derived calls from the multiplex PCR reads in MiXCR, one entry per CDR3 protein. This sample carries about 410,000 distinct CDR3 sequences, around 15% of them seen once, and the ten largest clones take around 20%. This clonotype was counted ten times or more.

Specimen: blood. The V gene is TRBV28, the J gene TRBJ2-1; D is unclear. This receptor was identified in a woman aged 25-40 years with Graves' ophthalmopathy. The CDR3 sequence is CASSSDWADEQFF. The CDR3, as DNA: TGTGCCAGCAGTTCAGATTGGGCAGATGAGCAGTTCTTC.